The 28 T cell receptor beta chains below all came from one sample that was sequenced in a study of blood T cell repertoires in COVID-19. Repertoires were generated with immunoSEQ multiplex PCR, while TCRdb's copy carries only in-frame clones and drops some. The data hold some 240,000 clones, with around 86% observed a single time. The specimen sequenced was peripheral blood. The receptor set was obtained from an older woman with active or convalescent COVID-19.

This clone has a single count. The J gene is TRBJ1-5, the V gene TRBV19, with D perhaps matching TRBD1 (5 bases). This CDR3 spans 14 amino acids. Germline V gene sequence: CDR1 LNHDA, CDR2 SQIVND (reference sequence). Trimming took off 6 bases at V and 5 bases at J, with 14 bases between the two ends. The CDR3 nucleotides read TGTGCCAGTAGCCGGGGGTGGCGGGATCAGCCCCAGCATTTT. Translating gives CASSRGWRDQPQHF.

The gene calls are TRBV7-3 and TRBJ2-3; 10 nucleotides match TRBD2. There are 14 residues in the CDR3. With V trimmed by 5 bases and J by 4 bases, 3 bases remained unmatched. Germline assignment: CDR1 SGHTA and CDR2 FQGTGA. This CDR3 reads CASSASGGADTQYF. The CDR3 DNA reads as TGTGCCAGCAGCGCCAGCGGGGGGGCAGATACGCAGTATTTT. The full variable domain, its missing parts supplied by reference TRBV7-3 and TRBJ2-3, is GAGVSQTPSNKVTEKGKYVELRCDPISGHTALYWYRQSLGQGPEFLIYFQGTGAADDSGLPNDRFFAVRPEGSVSTLKIQRTERGDSAVYLCASSASGGADTQYFGPGTRLTVL.

CDR3 DNA: TGTGCCAGTAGTAACCCGGGACAGGGGTCGGGCTATGGCTACACCTTC. Translated, it gives CASSNPGQGSGYGYTF. This chain uses TRBV19 with TRBJ1-2; TRBD1 matches at 10 bases. In germline, CDR1 is LNHDA, CDR2 SQIVND (reference sequence). V lost 4 bases, J lost 4 bases, and 9 bases stayed unmatched. The CDR3 is 16 amino acids.

The DNA for the CDR3 is TGTGCCACCAGCCGACAGGGGGGAGAGACCCAGTACTTC. Protein: CATSRQGGETQYF. The gene calls are TRBV15 and TRBJ2-5, with 9 bases identical to TRBD1. Trimming removed 5 bases from V and 4 bases from J; junction bases left unmatched: 2. This CDR3 has 13 amino acids. Germline CDR1 LNHNV, CDR2 YYDKDF (reference sequence).

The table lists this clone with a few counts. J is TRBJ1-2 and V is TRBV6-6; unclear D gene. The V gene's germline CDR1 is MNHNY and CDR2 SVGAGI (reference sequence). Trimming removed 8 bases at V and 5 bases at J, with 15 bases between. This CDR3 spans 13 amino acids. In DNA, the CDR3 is TGTGCCAGCGTTACACCACGGGGTTATGGCTACACCTTC. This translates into CASVTPRGYGYTF.

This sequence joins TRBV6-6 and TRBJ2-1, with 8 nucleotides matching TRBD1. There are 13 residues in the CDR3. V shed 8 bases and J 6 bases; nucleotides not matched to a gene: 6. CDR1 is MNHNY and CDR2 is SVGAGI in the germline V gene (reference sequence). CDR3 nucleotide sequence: TGTGCCAGCTGGACAGGGATCCGCAATGAGCAGTTCTTC. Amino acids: CASWTGIRNEQFF.

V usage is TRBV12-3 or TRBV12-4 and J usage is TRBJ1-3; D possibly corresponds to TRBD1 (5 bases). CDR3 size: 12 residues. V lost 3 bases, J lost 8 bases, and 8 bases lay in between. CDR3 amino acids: CASSLGGDTIYF. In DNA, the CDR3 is TGTGCCAGCAGTTTGGGGGGAGACACCATATATTTT.

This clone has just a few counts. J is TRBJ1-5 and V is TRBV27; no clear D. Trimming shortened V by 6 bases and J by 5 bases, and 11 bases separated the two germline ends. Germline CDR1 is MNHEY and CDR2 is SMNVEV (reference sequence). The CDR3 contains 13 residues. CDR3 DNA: TGTGCCAGCAGGAGGGATGCCTATCAGCCCCAGCATTTT. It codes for CASRRDAYQPQHF.

This CDR3 is CASSSHNQPQHF. CDR3 nucleotide sequence: TGTGCCAGCAGCTCACACAATCAGCCCCAGCATTTT. The gene calls are TRBV11-2 and TRBJ1-5; D ambiguous. CDR1 is SGHAT and CDR2 is FQNNGV in the germline V gene. The CDR3 is 12 amino acids. The germline V and J ends were trimmed by 4 bases and 3 bases, with 4 bases remaining between them.

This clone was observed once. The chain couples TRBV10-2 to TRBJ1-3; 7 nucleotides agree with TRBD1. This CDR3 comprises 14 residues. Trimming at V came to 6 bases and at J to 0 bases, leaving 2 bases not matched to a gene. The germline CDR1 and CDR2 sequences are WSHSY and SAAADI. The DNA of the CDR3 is TGCGCCAGCAGACAGGGGTACTCTGGAAACACCATATATTTT. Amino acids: CASRQGYSGNTIYF.

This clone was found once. The CDR3 is CASSIGQAGELFF. The CDR3 coding sequence is TGCGCCAGCAGCATTGGACAGGCCGGGGAGCTGTTTTTT. This sequence joins TRBV5-1 and TRBJ2-2, with TRBD1 matching over 7 bases. The germline gives CDR1 SGHRS, CDR2 YFSETQ. V lost 4 bases to trimming and J lost 6 bases; unmatched junction nucleotides: 3. The CDR3 runs to 13 residues.

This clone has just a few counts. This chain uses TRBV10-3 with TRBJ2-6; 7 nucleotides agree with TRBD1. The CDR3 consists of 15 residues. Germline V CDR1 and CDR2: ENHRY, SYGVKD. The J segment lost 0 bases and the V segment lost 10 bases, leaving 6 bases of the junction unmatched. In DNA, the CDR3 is TGTGCCACCTGGGACAGCCACTCTGGGGCCAACGTCCTGACTTTC. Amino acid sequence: CATWDSHSGANVLTF.

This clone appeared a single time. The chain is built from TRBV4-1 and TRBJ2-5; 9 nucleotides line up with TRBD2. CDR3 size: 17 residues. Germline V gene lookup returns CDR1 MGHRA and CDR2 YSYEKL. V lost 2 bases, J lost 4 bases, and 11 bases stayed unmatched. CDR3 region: CASSQPTSGPSGETQYF. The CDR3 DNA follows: TGCGCCAGCAGCCAACCTACTAGCGGGCCAAGTGGAGAGACCCAGTACTTC.

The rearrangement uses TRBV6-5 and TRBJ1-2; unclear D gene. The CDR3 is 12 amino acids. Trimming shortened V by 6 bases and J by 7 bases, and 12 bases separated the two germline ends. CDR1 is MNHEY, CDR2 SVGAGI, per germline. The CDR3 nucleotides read TGTGCCAGCAGAACAGACCAGGCTGGCTACACCTTC. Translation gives CASRTDQAGYTF.

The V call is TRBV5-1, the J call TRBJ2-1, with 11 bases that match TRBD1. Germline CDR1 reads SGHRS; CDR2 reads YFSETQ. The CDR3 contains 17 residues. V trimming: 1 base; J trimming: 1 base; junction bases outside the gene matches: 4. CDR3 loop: CASSLLGQGVSYNEQFF. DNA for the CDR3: TGCGCCAGCAGCTTGCTGGGACAGGGGGTTTCCTACAATGAGCAGTTCTTC. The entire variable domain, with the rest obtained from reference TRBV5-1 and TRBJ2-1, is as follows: KAGVTQTPRYLIKTRGQQVTLSCSPISGHRSVSWYQQTPGQGLQFLFEYFSETQRNKGNFPGRFSGRQFSNSRSEMNVSTLELGDSALYLCASSLLGQGVSYNEQFFGPGTRLTVL.

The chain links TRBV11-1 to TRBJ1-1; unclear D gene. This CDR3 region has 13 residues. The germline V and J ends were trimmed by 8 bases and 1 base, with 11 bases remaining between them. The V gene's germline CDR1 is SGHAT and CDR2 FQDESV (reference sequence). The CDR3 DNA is TGTGCCAGCCGCCGTGAGGAGAACACTGAAGCTTTCTTT. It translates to CASRREENTEAFF.

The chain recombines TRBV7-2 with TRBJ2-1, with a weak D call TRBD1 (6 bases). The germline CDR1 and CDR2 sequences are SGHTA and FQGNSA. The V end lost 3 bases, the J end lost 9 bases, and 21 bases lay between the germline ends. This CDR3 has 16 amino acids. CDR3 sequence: CASSLSAGTLDGEQFF. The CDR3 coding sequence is TGTGCCAGCAGCTTGTCTGCCGGGACACTCGATGGTGAGCAGTTCTTC. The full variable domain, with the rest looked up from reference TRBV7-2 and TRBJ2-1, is GAGVSQSPSNKVTEKGKDVELRCDPISGHTALYWYRQSLGQGLEFLIYFQGNSAPDKSGLPSDRFSAERTGGSVSTLTIQRTQQEDSAVYLCASSLSAGTLDGEQFFGPGTRLTVL.

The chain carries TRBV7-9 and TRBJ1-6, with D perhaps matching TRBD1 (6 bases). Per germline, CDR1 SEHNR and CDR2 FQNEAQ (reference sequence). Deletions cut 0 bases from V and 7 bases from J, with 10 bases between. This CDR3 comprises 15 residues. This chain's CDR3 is CASSLAPDRNSPLHF. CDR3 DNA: TGTGCCAGCAGCTTAGCCCCCGACAGGAATTCACCCCTCCACTTT.

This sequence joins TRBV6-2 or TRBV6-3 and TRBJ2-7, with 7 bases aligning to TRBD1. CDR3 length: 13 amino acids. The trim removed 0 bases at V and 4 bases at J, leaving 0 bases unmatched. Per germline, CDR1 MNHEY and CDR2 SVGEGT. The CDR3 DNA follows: TGTGCCAGCAGTTACTCGGGACAGTACGAGCAGTACTTC. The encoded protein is CASSYSGQYEQYF.

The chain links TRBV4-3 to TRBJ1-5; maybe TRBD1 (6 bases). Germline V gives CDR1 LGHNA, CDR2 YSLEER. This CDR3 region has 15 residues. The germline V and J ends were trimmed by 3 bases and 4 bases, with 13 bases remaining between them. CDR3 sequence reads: CASSQDTQGNQPQHF. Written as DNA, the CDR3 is TGCGCCAGCAGCCAGGACACCCAGGGGAATCAGCCCCAGCATTTT.

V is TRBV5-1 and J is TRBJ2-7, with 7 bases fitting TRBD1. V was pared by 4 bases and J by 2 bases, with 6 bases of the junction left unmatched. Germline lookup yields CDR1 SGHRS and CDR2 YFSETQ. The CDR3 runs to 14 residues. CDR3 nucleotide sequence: TGCGCCAGCAGCCCCGAGACAGGGCCCTACGAGCAGTACTTC. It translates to CASSPETGPYEQYF.

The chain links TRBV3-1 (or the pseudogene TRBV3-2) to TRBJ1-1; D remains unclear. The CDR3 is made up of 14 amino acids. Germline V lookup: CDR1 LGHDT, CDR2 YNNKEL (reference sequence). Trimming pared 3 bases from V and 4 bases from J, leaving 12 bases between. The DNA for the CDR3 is TGTGCCAGCAGCCAGGGGAGTTGGGTCACTGAAGCTTTCTTT. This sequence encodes CASSQGSWVTEAFF.

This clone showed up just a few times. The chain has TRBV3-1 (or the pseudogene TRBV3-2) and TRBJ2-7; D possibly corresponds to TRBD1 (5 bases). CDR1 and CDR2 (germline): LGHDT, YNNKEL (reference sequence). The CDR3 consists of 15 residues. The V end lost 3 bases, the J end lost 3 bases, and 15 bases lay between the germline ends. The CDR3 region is CASSHYDRPLYEQYF. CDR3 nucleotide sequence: TGTGCCAGCAGCCACTATGACAGACCCCTCTACGAGCAGTACTTC.

For the CDR3, the DNA is TGCGCCAGCAGCTTGGAACGCCTAGCGGGGGGCCCCTACAATGAGCAGTTCTTC. The encoded protein is CASSLERLAGGPYNEQFF. The chain is built from TRBV5-1 and TRBJ2-1; 11 bases are shared with TRBD2. The CDR3 covers 18 residues. Germline trimming cut 0 bases from V and 2 bases from J; bases unmatched to any gene: 7. Germline V gene lookup returns CDR1 SGHRS and CDR2 YFSETQ.

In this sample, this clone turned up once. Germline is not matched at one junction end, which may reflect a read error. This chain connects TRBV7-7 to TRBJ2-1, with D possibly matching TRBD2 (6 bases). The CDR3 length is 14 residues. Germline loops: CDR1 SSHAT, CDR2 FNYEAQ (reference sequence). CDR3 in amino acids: CASSRDRGTYEQFF. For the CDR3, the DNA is TGTGCTAGCAGCCGCGACCGGGGGACTTATGAGCAGTTCTTC.

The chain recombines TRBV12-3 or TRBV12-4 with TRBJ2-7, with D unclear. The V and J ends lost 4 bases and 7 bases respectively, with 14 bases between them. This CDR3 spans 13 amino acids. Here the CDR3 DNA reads TGTGCCAGCAGTTCCCTCGCCCCCGGGGAGCAGTACTTC. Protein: CASSSLAPGEQYF.

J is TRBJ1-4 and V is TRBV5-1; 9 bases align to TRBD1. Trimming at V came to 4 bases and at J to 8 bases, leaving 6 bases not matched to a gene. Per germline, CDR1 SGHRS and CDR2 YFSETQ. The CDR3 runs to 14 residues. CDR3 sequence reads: CASSPGTGWEKLFF. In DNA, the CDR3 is TGCGCCAGCAGCCCCGGGACAGGGTGGGAAAAACTGTTTTTT.

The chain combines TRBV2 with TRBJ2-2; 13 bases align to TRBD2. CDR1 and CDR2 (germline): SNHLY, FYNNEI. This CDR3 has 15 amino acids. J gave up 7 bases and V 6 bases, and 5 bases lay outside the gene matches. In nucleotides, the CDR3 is TGTGCCAGCAGGGTACTAGCGGGGGGGATCGGGGAGCTGTTTTTT. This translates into CASRVLAGGIGELFF.